A selection of T cell receptor beta chains follows, all from one sample in a study of T cell responses to AZD1222 COVID-19 vaccine. TCRdb keeps only in-frame clones here, not all; method: immunoSEQ multiplex PCR. The table records about 180,000 clones, approximately 94% of them present only once. The sample was peripheral blood, taken 28 days after the second AZD1222 dose. All receptors come from an adult who received the AZD1222 COVID-19 vaccine. Each CDR3 is given with its conserved first and last residue. A D gene is named only where the DNA matches it firmly. The size entry is marked missing in some rows and otherwise reads once, few, many or a size class.

v_gene,j_gene,d_gene,abundance,CDR3nt,CDR3aa
TRBV5-1,TRBJ2-3,-,-,TGCGCCAGCAGCTTGGACAGGACCTTTGGCACAGATACGCAGTATTTT,CASSLDRTFGTDTQYF
TRBV7-8,TRBJ1-2,-,-,TGTGCCAGCAGCTTAGCTGAGGGTTTTAACTATGGCTACACCTTC,CASSLAEGFNYGYTF
TRBV11-2,TRBJ2-2,-,-,TGTGCCAGCAGCTTAAAGGGGGGCACCGGGGAGCTGTTTTTT,CASSLKGGTGELFF
TRBV11-2,TRBJ2-7,-,-,TGTGCCAGCCACCCGGGGGCCCGGACGTCCCGGTACGAGCAGTACTTC,CASHPGARTSRYEQYF
TRBV9,TRBJ2-1,-,-,TGTGCCAGCAGCGTAGGTCCCCACTGGAGCTCCTACAATGAGCAGTTCTTC,CASSVGPHWSSYNEQFF
TRBV2,TRBJ2-7,TRBD1,-,TGTGCCAGCAGGGGGGGACAGGGCTACGAGCAGTACTTC,CASRGGQGYEQYF
TRBV27,TRBJ2-2,-,-,TGTGCCAGCAGTTTAATACAGGACTTTGGGGGGGAGCTGTTTTTT,CASSLIQDFGGELFF
TRBV6-4,TRBJ1-1,TRBD1,-,TGTGCCAGCAGGAGAGACAGGGACACTGAAGCTTTCTTT,CASRRDRDTEAFF
TRBV12-5,TRBJ1-3,TRBD1,-,TGTGCTAGTGGTGCGCGACAGGGAGAAGGGGGAAACACCATATATTTT,CASGARQGEGGNTIYF
TRBV7-2,TRBJ1-3,-,-,TGTGCCAGCAGACCAGGCAGGTCCTCTGGAAACACCATATATTTT,CASRPGRSSGNTIYF
TRBV28,TRBJ2-7,-,-,TGTGCCAGCAGTTTGGATCGGGCGGACGGGCAGTACTTC,CASSLDRADGQYF
TRBV19,TRBJ1-5,TRBD1,-,TGTGCCAGTAGTATCCGAGCGACAGGGGGTAGGTATCAGCCCCAGCATTTT,CASSIRATGGRYQPQHF
TRBV6-5,TRBJ1-2,-,-,TGTGCCAGCACCTGGGGCAGCAACTATGGCTACACCTTC,CASTWGSNYGYTF
TRBV19,TRBJ2-3,-,once,TGTGCCAGTAGTATCGAGGGTTCTAGCACAGATACGCAGTATTTT,CASSIEGSSTDTQYF
TRBV6-5,TRBJ2-4,TRBD1,-,TGTGCCAGCAGCCGCGGGACAGGGGGGGACATTCAGTACTTC,CASSRGTGGDIQYF
TRBV15,TRBJ1-4,TRBD1,-,TGTGCCACCAGCAGAGCCTCAGGGGGCAATGAAAAACTGTTTTTT,CATSRASGGNEKLFF
TRBV28,TRBJ1-5,-,-,TGTGCCAGCTCACCTGCGCAGGGAACTGGCAATCAGCCCCAGCATTTT,CASSPAQGTGNQPQHF
TRBV24-1,TRBJ1-2,-,few,TGTGCCACCAGTGATTTTAGCGGTGATGGCTACACCTTC,CATSDFSGDGYTF
TRBV19,TRBJ2-7,-,-,TGTGCCAGTAGTATATCGAGATTCGGATACGAGCAGTACTTC,CASSISRFGYEQYF
TRBV4-3,TRBJ1-2,-,-,TGCGCCAGCAGCCAAGAACCTCCCCGGACAGCCTATACCAACTATGGCTACACCTTC,CASSQEPPRTAYTNYGYTF
TRBV19,TRBJ2-3,TRBD2,-,TGTGCCAGTAGTCCCGGGACTAGCTACACAGATACGCAGTATTTT,CASSPGTSYTDTQYF
TRBV5-6,TRBJ2-7,TRBD1,-,TGTGCCAGCAGCCAGGGGACAGGAGGTACTCCCCTCTCCTACGAGCAGTACTTC,CASSQGTGGTPLSYEQYF
TRBV19,TRBJ2-7,TRBD1,-,TGTGCCAGCGGGACAGGGCGTACCTACGAGCAGTACTTC,CASGTGRTYEQYF
TRBV3-1/TRBV3-2,TRBJ1-2,-,-,TGTGCCAGCAGCGGGAGAATCAACTATGGCTACACCTTC,CASSGRINYGYTF
TRBV19,TRBJ1-2,-,-,TGTGCCAGTACCAAGAAAGGGGAGACTGATGGCTACACCTTC,CASTKKGETDGYTF
TRBV6-1,TRBJ1-5,-,-,TGTGCCAGCAGTGCCCAAGGAGGGCTTGGAGGACAGCCCCAGCATTTT,CASSAQGGLGGQPQHF
TRBV7-8,TRBJ1-6,-,once,TGTGCCTCCCGCGGCCTCTCAAACCCCCATTCACCCCTCCACTTT,CASRGLSNPHSPLHF
TRBV7-9,TRBJ2-5,-,once,TGTGCCAGCCCCCCGCCAGCAGACCAAGGTGGGACCCAGTACTTC,CASPPPADQGGTQYF
TRBV6-4,TRBJ2-1,TRBD2,-,TGTGCCAGCTCCGGGACTAGCGGACACAATGAGCAGTTCTTC,CASSGTSGHNEQFF
TRBV6-6,TRBJ1-1,-,-,TGTGCCAGCCGTAAAAATCCAGACAGAAGCACTGAAGCTTTCTTT,CASRKNPDRSTEAFF
TRBV19,TRBJ2-6,-,once,TGTGCCAGTAGTCCCCGAGGTATAGGCAGGGGCAGGTCTGGGGCCAACGTCCTGACTTTC,CASSPRGIGRGRSGANVLTF
TRBV28,TRBJ2-7,TRBD1,-,TGTGCCAGCAGTTTAACAGGGGCGCGGGAGCAGTACTTC,CASSLTGAREQYF
TRBV2,TRBJ1-5,-,-,TGTGCCAGCAGTGGGGCGAGGGACAATCAGCCCCAGCATTTT,CASSGARDNQPQHF
TRBV19,TRBJ2-1,-,-,TGTGCCAGTAGTGCCCGACGGGGGAATGAGCAGTTCTTC,CASSARRGNEQFF
TRBV27,TRBJ1-4,TRBD1,once,TGTGCCAGCAGTTTGACAGGGGGCGATGAAAAACTGTTTTTT,CASSLTGGDEKLFF
TRBV28,TRBJ2-7,-,-,TGTGCCAGCAGTTTCGACCTCTCGGCTGGCACCTACGAGCAGTACTTC,CASSFDLSAGTYEQYF
TRBV19,TRBJ1-6,-,-,TGTGCCAGTAGTTGGGTGTCGCAGGGGAATTCACCCCTCCACTTT,CASSWVSQGNSPLHF
TRBV4-1,TRBJ1-5,-,-,TGCGCCAGCAGCCAAGGGCGGGGTTCGGGTCAGCCCCAGCATTTT,CASSQGRGSGQPQHF
TRBV27,TRBJ2-3,-,-,TGTGCCAGCATCCACAGGGGACTGAGCACAGATACGCAGTATTTT,CASIHRGLSTDTQYF
TRBV28,TRBJ1-3,-,-,TGTGCCAGTAGGAGGGAATCTGGAAACACCATATATTTT,CASRRESGNTIYF
TRBV28,TRBJ2-5,-,once,TGTGCCAGCAGTTTGGTGGGTACGGCTGTCGAGACCCAGTACTTC,CASSLVGTAVETQYF
TRBV4-2,TRBJ2-3,TRBD2,-,TGTGCCAGCACCAAGTTAACTAGCGGGAGAGGGGATACGCAGTATTTT,CASTKLTSGRGDTQYF
TRBV5-1,TRBJ2-7,TRBD2,-,TGCGCCAGCAGCGTAGGGGGGACTAGCGGATTCTACGAGCAGTACTTC,CASSVGGTSGFYEQYF
TRBV27,TRBJ2-1,TRBD2,-,TGTGCCAGCAGGGAGGGACTAGCGGTCTACAATGAGCAGTTCTTC,CASREGLAVYNEQFF
TRBV25-1,TRBJ1-2,-,-,TGTGCCAGCTCCCACGGGGGACCGTCTGGTGGCTACACCTTC,CASSHGGPSGGYTF
TRBV19,TRBJ1-2,-,-,TGTGCCAGTAGAGGGCCAGGGGCCGGCTACACCTTC,CASRGPGAGYTF
TRBV30,TRBJ2-3,-,-,TGTGCCTGGAGTGTAATTGGGGCCACAGATACGCAGTATTTT,CAWSVIGATDTQYF
TRBV14,TRBJ1-2,-,-,TGTGCCAGCAGCCAAGACTTGGACTATGGCTACACCTTC,CASSQDLDYGYTF
TRBV19,TRBJ1-2,-,-,TGTGCCAGTAGTAGAGGATCTCCTAACTATGGCTACACCTTC,CASSRGSPNYGYTF
TRBV13,TRBJ2-1,TRBD2,-,TGTGCCAGCAGCTTAGGCCGCGGGGGGGACAATGAGCAGTTCTTC,CASSLGRGGDNEQFF
TRBV2,TRBJ2-1,-,-,TGTGCCAGCAGTGAAGAATGGCTAGCGTATGAGCAGTTCTTC,CASSEEWLAYEQFF
TRBV20-1,TRBJ1-2,-,-,TGCAGTGCTAGTTCGGGGAACTATGGCTACACCTTC,CSASSGNYGYTF